What follows are 15 T cell receptor beta chains derived from one specimen sequenced in a study of identical twins. TCRdb re-derived calls from the 5' RACE reads in MiXCR, one entry per CDR3 protein. The sample holds a few hundred thousand distinct CDR3 sequences; 10% to 13% are singletons and the top ten take 9% to 10%. Sequencing was performed on memory T cells sorted from blood. The receptors here all came from a man in his forties or fifties in good health.

The CDR3 loop is CAWKVAGGNREQFF. DNA of the CDR3: TGTGCCTGGAAGGTAGCGGGAGGTAACCGTGAGCAGTTCTTC. This chain connects TRBV30 to TRBJ2-1, with TRBD2 matching over 10 bases. Germline V gene lookup returns CDR1 GTSNPN and CDR2 SVGIG (reference sequence). J gave up 9 bases and V 4 bases, and 9 bases lay outside the gene matches. The CDR3 has 14 residues. Together with reference TRBV30 and TRBJ2-1, the CDR3 gives the full variable domain: SQTIHQWPATLVQPVGSPLSLECTVEGTSNPNLYWYRQAAGRGLQLLFYSVGIGQISSEVPQNLSASRPQDRQFILSSKKLLLSDSGFYLCAWKVAGGNREQFFGPGTRLTVL.

This clonotype has a handful of counts. The V call is TRBV11-2, the J call TRBJ1-6; D might be TRBD1 (5 bases). Looked up from germline, CDR1 is SGHAT and CDR2 is FQNNGV. The CDR3 consists of 15 residues. V lost 5 bases and J 15 bases, leaving 23 bases between the germline ends. Here the CDR3 DNA reads TGTGCCAGCAGCGCCCAGGTGAGGAGGGGAGCCTTCCTCCACTTT. It codes for CASSAQVRRGAFLHF.

This clonotype turned up a few times. The chain recombines TRBV11-2 with TRBJ2-7, with D possibly TRBD2 on 7 matching bases. The germline V gene has CDR1 SGHAT and CDR2 FQNNGV. This CDR3 region has 19 residues. The V end was cut by 0 bases, the J end by 6 bases, with 27 bases between. The CDR3 sequence: CASSLESFGGRADRSEQYF. The CDR3 DNA sequence: TGTGCCAGCAGCTTAGAATCTTTCGGAGGGAGGGCAGACAGGAGCGAGCAGTACTTC.

There are a few counts of this clonotype. The CDR3 region has the DNA TGCAGTGCGGGGGGGGGTCCGAACACTGAAGCTTTCTTT. It codes for CSAGGGPNTEAFF. The V call is TRBV20-1, the J call TRBJ1-1; D possibly corresponds to TRBD1 (5 bases). CDR1 is DFQATT, CDR2 SNEGSKA, per germline (reference sequence). Trimming shortened V by 6 bases and J by 1 base, and 12 bases separated the two germline ends. The CDR3 contains 13 residues.

This clonotype was seen many times. DNA for the CDR3: TGTGCCAGCAGTTTTATCGACAGGGGAAATGGCTACACCTTC. Amino acid sequence: CASSFIDRGNGYTF. V gene TRBV28 combines with J gene TRBJ1-2; TRBD1 matches at 8 bases. The CDR3 extends over 14 amino acids. V gave up 3 bases and J gave up 6 bases; unmatched junction bases: 6. Germline V CDR1 and CDR2: MDHEN, SYDVKM.

This clonotype was observed a handful of times. V and J are TRBV5-6 and TRBJ2-1; 9 nucleotides match TRBD2. The V gene's germline CDR1 is SGHDT and CDR2 YYEEEE. The CDR3 consists of 17 residues. Losses at the gene ends were 4 bases for V and 4 bases for J; bases not matched to a gene: 12. The CDR3, as DNA: TGTGCCAGCAGCCAAAACGTGAGAGCGGGAGGATACAATGAGCAGTTCTTC. Translation gives CASSQNVRAGGYNEQFF. Full variable domain (missing parts from reference TRBV5-6 and TRBJ2-1): DAGVTQSPTHLIKTRGQQVTLRCSPKSGHDTVSWYQQALGQGPQFIFQYYEEEERQRGNFPDRFSGHQFPNYSSELNVNALLLGDSALYLCASSQNVRAGGYNEQFFGPGTRLTVL.

V and J are TRBV6-1 and TRBJ2-5, with D maybe TRBD2 (6 bases). The CDR3 runs 14 residues. The germline V gene has CDR1 MNHNS and CDR2 SASEGT. V was pared by 6 bases and J by 3 bases, with 14 bases between. The CDR3 region is CASSPAGGEETQYF. Written as DNA, the CDR3 is TGTGCCAGCAGCCCCGCTGGAGGGGAAGAGACCCAGTACTTC.

The J gene is TRBJ1-5, the V gene TRBV2; 10 bases agree with TRBD1. V trimming: 6 bases; J trimming: 4 bases; junction bases outside the gene matches: 0. Looked up from germline, CDR1 is SNHLY and CDR2 is FYNNEI. The CDR3 spans 13 residues. CDR3: CASRGQGNQPQHF. Here the CDR3 DNA reads TGTGCCAGCAGGGGACAGGGGAATCAGCCCCAGCATTTT.

The chain couples TRBV20-1 to TRBJ2-4, with 10 positions matching TRBD1. CDR3 size: 15 residues. Germline CDR1 DFQATT, CDR2 SNEGSKA (reference sequence). Unmatched junction bases numbered 5, after V lost 0 bases and J lost 6 bases. Here the CDR3 DNA reads TGCAGTGCTAGAGAAAACCGGGACAGGGGAAACATTCAGTACTTC. It translates to CSARENRDRGNIQYF.

This clonotype was seen a handful of times. The V call is TRBV27, the J call TRBJ2-5; TRBD2 aligns across 14 bases. The CDR3 extends over 17 amino acids. Germline CDR1 is MNHEY and CDR2 is SMNVEV (reference sequence). The V and J ends lost 5 bases and 5 bases, in that order; junction bases with no gene match: 10. The CDR3 reads CASSTRTSGRTGETQYF. In DNA form, the CDR3 reads TGTGCCAGCAGTACTAGGACTAGCGGGAGGACGGGGGAGACCCAGTACTTC.

Ten or more counts support this clonotype. V usage is TRBV11-2 and J usage is TRBJ2-7, with TRBD1 identical over 9 bases. This CDR3 is built from 16 residues. Per the germline V gene, CDR1 is SGHAT and CDR2 is FQNNGV. Losses at the gene ends were 5 bases for V and 5 bases for J; bases not matched to a gene: 13. CDR3 coding DNA: TGTGCCAGCAGCCCATTCCGGGACAGGGATATCCACGAGCAGTACTTC. Translated, it gives CASSPFRDRDIHEQYF.

This clonotype showed up many times. J is TRBJ2-1 and V is TRBV29-1; TRBD1 or TRBD2 may be the D gene (6 bases each). The V end was cut by 3 bases, the J end by 1 base, with 13 bases between. Germline loops: CDR1 SQVTM, CDR2 ANQGSEA. The CDR3 spans 15 residues. The CDR3 bases are TGCAGCGTTGAGGGGGGCCTTCTATCCTACAATGAGCAGTTCTTC. Its translation: CSVEGGLLSYNEQFF.

This clonotype appeared many times. The J gene is TRBJ2-2, the V gene TRBV27; 7 bases align to TRBD2. V was clipped by 5 bases and J by 1 base; unmatched bases: 10. CDR1 MNHEY and CDR2 SMNVEV come from the germline V gene (reference sequence). The CDR3 extends over 17 amino acids. The CDR3 sequence: CASSPLWTRRNTGELFF. The CDR3 nucleotides read TGTGCCAGCAGTCCCCTCTGGACTAGGAGGAACACCGGGGAGCTGTTTTTT.

This clonotype was counted many times. J is TRBJ2-7 and V is TRBV12-3 or TRBV12-4; tentative D call: TRBD1 (5 bases). The CDR3 sequence is 14 residues long. With 2 bases removed from V and 4 bases from J, the gap between germline ends came to 12 bases. For the CDR3, the DNA is TGTGCCAGCAGTTTACAGACAGCGAAATACGAGCAGTACTTC. This translates into CASSLQTAKYEQYF.

This clonotype was counted a few times. The chain carries TRBV4-3 and TRBJ1-3; D is uncertain. Per germline, CDR1 LGHNA and CDR2 YSLEER. Trimming took 1 base from V and 2 from J, leaving 6 bases between them. This CDR3 has 14 residues. The CDR3 reads CASSQGSTGNTIYF. The CDR3 DNA follows: TGCGCCAGCAGCCAAGGATCCACTGGAAACACCATATATTTT.